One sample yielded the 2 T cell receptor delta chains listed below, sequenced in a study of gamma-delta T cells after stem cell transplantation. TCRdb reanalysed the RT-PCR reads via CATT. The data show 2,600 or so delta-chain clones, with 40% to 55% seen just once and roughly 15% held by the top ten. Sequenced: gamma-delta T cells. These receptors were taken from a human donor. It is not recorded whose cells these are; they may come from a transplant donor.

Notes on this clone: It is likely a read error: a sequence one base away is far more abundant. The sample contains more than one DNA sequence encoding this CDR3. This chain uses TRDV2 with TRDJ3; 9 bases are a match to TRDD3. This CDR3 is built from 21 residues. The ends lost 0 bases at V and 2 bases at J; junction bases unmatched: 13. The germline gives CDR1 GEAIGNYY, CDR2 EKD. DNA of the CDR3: TGTGCCTGTGACACCATCGTACTGGGGGACCTGGGGCCCTGGGACACCCGACAGATGTTTTTC. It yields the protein CACDTIVLGDLGPWDTRQMFF.

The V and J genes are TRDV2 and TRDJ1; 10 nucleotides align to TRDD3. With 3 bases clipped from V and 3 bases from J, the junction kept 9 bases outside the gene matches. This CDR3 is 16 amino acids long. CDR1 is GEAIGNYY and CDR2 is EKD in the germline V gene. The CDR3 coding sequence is TGTGCCTGTGACTCACTGGGGGATGAGCGTTCCGATAAACTCATCTTT. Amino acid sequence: CACDSLGDERSDKLIF.